The 32 T cell receptor beta chains listed next were all sequenced from one sample in a study of shared clonotypes between healthy human individuals. Only CD45RO-negative cells positively selected for CCR7 counted as naive CD8 cells, so terminally differentiated effector memory CD45RA+ cells were excluded. Profiling relied on immunoSEQ multiplex PCR, and the TCRdb table lists in-frame clones only, not all of them. This sample carries about 2.1 million clones, roughly 95% of them seen once, and the ten largest clones take 1.5% to 2%. Sequences were obtained from naive CD8+ T cells from PBMCs. Every receptor here comes from a man younger than 35 in good health. Some clones in this sample may be carry-over from other donors' samples.

The chain recombines TRBV28 with TRBJ2-5; TRBD2 agrees at 7 bases. The CDR3 covers 14 residues. Trimming removed 3 bases from V and 5 bases from J; junction bases left unmatched: 6. Germline loops: CDR1 MDHEN, CDR2 SYDVKM. CDR3 amino acids: CASSLIGGRETQYF. The CDR3 bases are TGTGCCAGCAGTTTGATCGGGGGGAGGGAGACCCAGTACTTC.

The chain carries TRBV10-3 and TRBJ2-6; D possibly matches TRBD1 or TRBD2 (5 bases each). V shed 7 bases and J shed 0 bases, with 13 bases lying between them. Germline-derived CDR1 and CDR2 are ENHRY and SYGVKD. The CDR3 has 16 residues. CDR3 amino acids: CAITPGRDSGANVLTF. The CDR3 nucleotides are TGTGCCATCACCCCGGGACGGGACTCTGGGGCCAACGTCCTGACTTTC.

The chain employs TRBV7-6 and TRBJ2-2; 8 bases are shared with TRBD1. CDR3 length: 15 amino acids. Looked up from germline, CDR1 is SGHVS and CDR2 is FNYEAQ. With V trimmed by 2 bases and J by 7 bases, 6 bases remained unmatched. Written as DNA, the CDR3 is TGTGCCAGCAGCTTATGGGGGACAGGTTTCGGGGAGCTGTTTTTT. It translates to CASSLWGTGFGELFF.

The V call is TRBV15, the J call TRBJ2-7; D is unresolved. The V end lost 0 bases, the J end lost 2 bases, and 8 bases lay between the germline ends. From germline, CDR1 is LNHNV and CDR2 YYDKDF (reference sequence). The CDR3 runs 14 residues. CDR3 sequence: CATSRDRSAYEQYF. Here the CDR3 DNA reads TGTGCCACCAGCAGAGATCGTTCCGCCTACGAGCAGTACTTC.

The chain has TRBV11-2 and TRBJ1-2; possible D gene TRBD1, 5 bases. There are 12 residues in the CDR3. Trimming cost V 5 bases and J 5 bases, with 9 bases left between them. CDR1 is SGHAT, CDR2 FQNNGV, per germline. The CDR3 loop reads CASSIDRYGYTF. The CDR3 DNA reads TGTGCCAGCAGCATCGACAGATATGGCTACACCTTC.

This sequence joins TRBV5-1 and TRBJ2-1; 9 nucleotides agree with TRBD2. The CDR3 contains 13 residues. Germline V lookup: CDR1 SGHRS, CDR2 YFSETQ. The J segment lost 10 bases and the V segment lost 1 base, leaving 3 bases of the junction unmatched. The CDR3 reads CASSLSSGTEQFF. For the CDR3, the DNA is TGCGCCAGCAGCTTGTCTAGCGGGACCGAGCAGTTCTTC.

The V and J genes are TRBV27 and TRBJ2-2, with D possibly TRBD1 on 6 matching bases. In germline, CDR1 is MNHEY, CDR2 SMNVEV (reference sequence). The CDR3 consists of 17 residues. Trimming took 2 bases from V and 4 from J, leaving 17 bases between them. CDR3 in amino acids: CASSLGLMGASTGELFF. Written as DNA, the CDR3 is TGTGCCAGCAGTTTAGGGTTGATGGGGGCGAGCACCGGGGAGCTGTTTTTT.

CDR3 nucleotides: TGTGCCAGCAGCCCCAGCGGGGACGCGAACACCGGGGAGCTGTTTTTT. Translation: CASSPSGDANTGELFF. V usage is TRBV9 and J usage is TRBJ2-2; 7 positions agree with TRBD2. After removal of 4 bases from V and 0 bases from J, the junction contained 6 bases not matched to a gene. Germline lookup yields CDR1 SGDLS and CDR2 YYNGEE. CDR3 size: 16 residues.

The chain links TRBV7-9 to TRBJ2-1; perhaps TRBD2 as D (6 bases). The CDR3 has 14 amino acids. Germline CDR1 SEHNR, CDR2 FQNEAQ (reference sequence). With 1 base removed from V and 12 bases from J, the gap between germline ends came to 16 bases. CDR3 nucleotides: TGTGCCAGCAGCTTAGACGGGACCGGGGGTGGGCAGTTCTTC. Its translation: CASSLDGTGGGQFF.

The V call is TRBV2, the J call TRBJ2-5, with D maybe TRBD1 (5 bases). The end of the DNA is better explained by TRBJ2-7, so the J call may be wrong. Germline assignment: CDR1 SNHLY and CDR2 FYNNEI. This CDR3 is built from 10 residues. The CDR3 is CASGRDEQYF. Written as DNA, the CDR3 is TGTGCCAGCGGCAGGGACGAGCAGTACTTC.

This chain joins TRBV6-5 and TRBJ1-2; no firm D call. Trimming pared 5 bases from V and 5 bases from J, leaving 12 bases between. The CDR3 loop spans 13 amino acids. Germline V gene sequence: CDR1 MNHEY, CDR2 SVGAGI. The CDR3 bases are TGTGCCAGCAGTCTGGGCCGGGTTTATGGCTACACCTTC. Translation gives CASSLGRVYGYTF.

The rearrangement joins TRBV5-1 to TRBJ2-2; maybe TRBD1 (6 bases). Per germline, CDR1 SGHRS and CDR2 YFSETQ. The CDR3 sequence is 15 residues long. V dropped 2 bases and J dropped 6 bases, with 14 bases sitting between them. The CDR3 DNA is TGCGCCAGCAGCTTAACAGGGCGCTTTCCCGGGGAGCTGTTTTTT. As protein: CASSLTGRFPGELFF.

The chain carries TRBV7-3 and TRBJ2-7; 10 bases are a match to TRBD2. This CDR3 comprises 16 residues. The V and J ends lost 1 base and 6 bases, in that order; junction bases with no gene match: 9. Germline V gene sequence: CDR1 SGHTA, CDR2 FQGTGA. CDR3 residues: CASSLRAGGPFGEQYF. Written as DNA, the CDR3 is TGTGCCAGCAGCTTAAGAGCGGGAGGGCCCTTCGGCGAGCAGTACTTC.

This chain connects TRBV4-3 to TRBJ2-2; 7 bases map to TRBD1. Germline lookup yields CDR1 LGHNA and CDR2 YSLEER. V lost 1 base to trimming and J lost 4 bases; unmatched junction nucleotides: 12. CDR3 length: 18 amino acids. CDR3: CASSQGLRTGALTGELFF. CDR3 DNA sequence: TGCGCCAGCAGCCAAGGGTTGAGGACAGGAGCCCTCACCGGGGAGCTGTTTTTT.

The chain recombines TRBV5-6 with TRBJ2-5; 12 bases match TRBD1. V lost 4 bases and J lost 5; bases outside the gene matches: 6. This CDR3 has 15 amino acids. Germline V gene lookup returns CDR1 SGHDT and CDR2 YYEEEE. The CDR3 region is CASSDWDRGRETQYF. CDR3 DNA sequence: TGTGCCAGCAGCGACTGGGACAGGGGGCGGGAGACCCAGTACTTC.

The gene calls are TRBV2 and TRBJ2-7; TRBD2 matches 12 bases. Germline loops: CDR1 SNHLY, CDR2 FYNNEI. The CDR3 loop spans 14 amino acids. With V trimmed by 7 bases and J by 2 bases, 3 bases remained unmatched. CDR3 residues: CASKLAGGPYEQYF. CDR3 in DNA: TGTGCCAGCAAACTAGCGGGAGGACCCTACGAGCAGTACTTC.

The chain employs TRBV4-1 and TRBJ2-7; 11 positions agree with TRBD2. Germline values: CDR1 MGHRA, CDR2 YSYEKL. The CDR3 loop spans 15 amino acids. J gave up 7 bases and V 0 bases, and 5 bases lay outside the gene matches. The CDR3 DNA sequence: TGCGCCAGCAGCCAAGAGGGGACTAGCGGCATGGAGCAGTACTTC. Translated: CASSQEGTSGMEQYF.

Details on this clone: Other DNA variants within this sample encode the same CDR3. The chain couples TRBV9 to TRBJ2-7; 8 bases match TRBD2. CDR3 size: 14 residues. J lost 3 bases, V lost 0 bases, and 2 bases had no gene match. CDR1 and CDR2 from the germline V gene are SGDLS and YYNGEE. The CDR3: CASSVATSGYEQYF. The CDR3 bases are TGTGCCAGCAGCGTAGCTACTAGCGGCTACGAGCAGTACTTC.

This chain joins TRBV4-3 and TRBJ1-1; no firm D call. V was cut by 0 bases and J by 5 bases, with 13 bases left in between. Germline V lookup: CDR1 LGHNA, CDR2 YSLEER. The CDR3 is 15 residues long. The DNA of the CDR3 is TGCGCCAGCAGCCAAGATCCGCAAACACGGACTGAAGCTTTCTTT. It encodes CASSQDPQTRTEAFF.

The genes are TRBV27 and TRBJ2-1; D is perhaps TRBD2 (6 bases). The germline CDR1 and CDR2 sequences are MNHEY and SMNVEV (reference sequence). Trimming shortened V by 5 bases and J by 4 bases, and 15 bases separated the two germline ends. This CDR3 region has 15 residues. CDR3 sequence: CASSPSVAAYNEQFF. CDR3 coding DNA: TGTGCCAGCAGTCCCTCGGTAGCGGCGTACAATGAGCAGTTCTTC.

The chain employs TRBV19 and TRBJ2-1; D may be TRBD1 or TRBD2 (5 bases each). V was pared by 5 bases and J by 6 bases, with 14 bases between. This CDR3 region has 14 residues. In germline, CDR1 is LNHDA, CDR2 SQIVND (reference sequence). CDR3 loop: CASSSRGLGNEQFF. The CDR3 DNA sequence: TGTGCCAGTAGTTCGAGGGGCTTAGGCAATGAGCAGTTCTTC. Filled out from reference TRBV19 and TRBJ2-1, the complete variable domain reads DGGITQSPKYLFRKEGQNVTLSCEQNLNHDAMYWYRQDPGQGLRLIYYSQIVNDFQKGDIAEGYSVSREKKESFPLTVTSAQKNPTAFYLCASSSRGLGNEQFFGPGTRLTVL.

This clone was seen just once. This chain links TRBV7-8 with TRBJ2-3, with D perhaps matching TRBD1 or TRBD2 (5 bases each). Germline V gene data show CDR1 as SGHVS and CDR2 as FQNEAQ. The CDR3 runs 15 residues. The ends were cut back, 5 bases at V and 6 bases at J, with 18 bases in the middle. The CDR3 nucleotides are TGTGCCAGCAGCCAGCGGCTCGGGACCGCGGATACGCAGTATTTT. It codes for CASSQRLGTADTQYF.

The V gene is TRBV2, the J gene TRBJ2-3; 7 bases map to TRBD1. Per germline, CDR1 SNHLY and CDR2 FYNNEI. The ends lost 7 bases at V and 4 bases at J; junction bases unmatched: 11. The CDR3 contains 15 residues. The CDR3 protein is CASTQARRGSDTQYF. CDR3 DNA sequence: TGTGCCAGCACCCAAGCCCGCAGGGGGTCAGATACGCAGTATTTT.

The J gene is TRBJ2-7, the V gene TRBV5-1, with a possible D match to TRBD2 (6 bases). There are 14 residues in the CDR3. Germline CDR1 and CDR2: SGHRS and YFSETQ. Trimming shortened V by 1 base and J by 2 bases, and 10 bases separated the two germline ends. CDR3 sequence: CASSLRRVPYEQYF. The CDR3 DNA is TGCGCCAGCAGCTTGAGGAGGGTCCCCTACGAGCAGTACTTC.

This clone was counted a single time. The CDR3 here is CASSYGQGGSYEQYF. In DNA, the CDR3 is TGTGCCAGCAGCTACGGACAGGGTGGTAGTTACGAGCAGTACTTC. The rearrangement links TRBV7-9 to TRBJ2-7; 8 bases fit TRBD1. CDR3 length: 15 residues. CDR1 and CDR2 (germline): SEHNR, FQNEAQ (reference sequence). The J segment lost 4 bases and the V segment lost 4 bases, leaving 9 bases of the junction unmatched. Full variable domain (remainder filled in from reference TRBV7-9 and TRBJ2-7): DTGVSQNPRHKITKRGQNVTFRCDPISEHNRLYWYRQTLGQGPEFLTYFQNEAQLEKSRLLSDRFSAERPKGSFSTLEIQRTEQGDSAMYLCASSYGQGGSYEQYFGPGTRLTVT.

The rearrangement links TRBV7-2 to TRBJ2-7, with 8 bases aligning to TRBD2. V gave up 5 bases and J gave up 4 bases; unmatched junction bases: 19. The CDR3 has 18 amino acids. CDR1 SGHTA and CDR2 FQGNSA come from the germline V gene. In nucleotides, the CDR3 is TGTGCCAGCAGCCCAGTTAGAAGCGTCGGCCTAGCGGGTTACGAGCAGTACTTC. Residues: CASSPVRSVGLAGYEQYF.

Only one count was recorded for this clone. The rearrangement links TRBV9 to TRBJ2-2, with D perhaps matching TRBD2 (5 bases). Germline V gene data show CDR1 as SGDLS and CDR2 as YYNGEE. The V and J ends lost 3 bases and 3 bases respectively, with 15 bases between them. This CDR3 region has 16 residues. CDR3 sequence: CASSASGKADTGELFF. CDR3 in DNA: TGTGCCAGCAGCGCCTCCGGGAAAGCAGACACCGGGGAGCTGTTTTTT.

The chain couples TRBV5-4 to TRBJ1-2; TRBD1 matches at 7 bases. The V gene end was trimmed by 6 bases and the J gene end by 3 bases; junction bases not matched to a gene: 11. Germline values: CDR1 SGHNT, CDR2 YYREEE (reference sequence). The CDR3 is 15 amino acids. The CDR3: CASNLEQGKDYGYTF. As DNA, the CDR3 is TGTGCCAGCAACCTCGAACAGGGGAAGGACTATGGCTACACCTTC.

V and J are TRBV9 and TRBJ2-3; D is ambiguous. Trimming removed 1 base at V and 0 bases at J, with 15 bases between. CDR1 SGDLS and CDR2 YYNGEE come from the germline V gene. CDR3 length: 17 residues. Here the CDR3 DNA reads TGTGCCAGCAGCGTACCGACGCGACGCTCTAGCACAGATACGCAGTATTTT. Residues: CASSVPTRRSSTDTQYF.

The chain couples TRBV27 to TRBJ2-1; TRBD1 matches at 8 bases. With V trimmed by 6 bases and J by 12 bases, 7 bases remained unmatched. The V gene's germline CDR1 is MNHEY and CDR2 SMNVEV (reference sequence). CDR3 size: 12 residues. The CDR3 spells CASSPDRVWQFF. DNA of the CDR3: TGTGCCAGCAGCCCGGACAGGGTTTGGCAGTTCTTC.

V is TRBV5-1 and J is TRBJ1-2; 8 positions agree with TRBD1. The V gene end was trimmed by 2 bases and the J gene end by 4 bases; junction bases not matched to a gene: 1. CDR3 length: 13 amino acids. Germline V gives CDR1 SGHRS, CDR2 YFSETQ. The CDR3 loop reads CASSFTGGYGYTF. The CDR3 bases are TGCGCCAGCAGCTTCACAGGGGGCTATGGCTACACCTTC.

The chain recombines TRBV11-2 with TRBJ2-5; TRBD2 might be the D (7 bases). The V end was cut by 1 base, the J end by 5 bases, with 17 bases between. Per germline, CDR1 SGHAT and CDR2 FQNNGV. The CDR3 consists of 16 residues. CDR3 nucleotides: TGTGCCAGCAGCTTAGGGCTCCGGGGGGCTCGGGAGACCCAGTACTTC. This sequence encodes CASSLGLRGARETQYF.